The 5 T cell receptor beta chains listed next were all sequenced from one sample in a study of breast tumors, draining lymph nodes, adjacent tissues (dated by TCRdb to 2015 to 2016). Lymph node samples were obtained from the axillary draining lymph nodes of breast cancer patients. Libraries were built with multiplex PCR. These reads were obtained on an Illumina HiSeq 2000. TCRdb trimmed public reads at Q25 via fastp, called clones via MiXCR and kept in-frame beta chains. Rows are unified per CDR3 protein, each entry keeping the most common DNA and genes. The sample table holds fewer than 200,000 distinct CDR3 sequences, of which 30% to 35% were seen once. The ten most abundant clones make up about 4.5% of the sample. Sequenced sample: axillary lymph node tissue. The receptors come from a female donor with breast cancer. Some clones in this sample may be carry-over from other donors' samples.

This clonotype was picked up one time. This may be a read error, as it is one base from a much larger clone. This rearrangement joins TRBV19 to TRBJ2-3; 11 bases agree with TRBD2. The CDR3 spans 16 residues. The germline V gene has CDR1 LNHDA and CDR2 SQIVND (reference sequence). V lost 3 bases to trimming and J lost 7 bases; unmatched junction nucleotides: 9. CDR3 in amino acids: CASSITSGGGGNTQYF. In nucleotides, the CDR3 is TGTGCCAGTAGTATCACTAGCGGGGGCGGGGGAAATACGCAGTATTTT.

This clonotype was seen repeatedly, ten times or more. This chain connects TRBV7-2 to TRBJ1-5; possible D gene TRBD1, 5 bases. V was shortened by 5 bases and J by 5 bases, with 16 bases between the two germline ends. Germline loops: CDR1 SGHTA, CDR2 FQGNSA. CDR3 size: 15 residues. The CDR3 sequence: CASSGQGRPHQPQHF. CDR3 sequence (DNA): TGTGCCAGCAGCGGCCAGGGCAGGCCCCATCAGCCCCAGCATTTT.

The CDR3 reads CASSEGSNQPQHF. As DNA, the CDR3 is TGTGCCAGCAGCGAAGGGAGCAATCAGCCCCAGCATTTT. J is TRBJ1-5 and V is TRBV5-4; D is undetermined. V was cut by 4 bases and J by 1 base, with 6 bases left in between. The length of the CDR3 is 13 residues. Germline V gene lookup returns CDR1 SGHNT and CDR2 YYREEE (reference sequence).

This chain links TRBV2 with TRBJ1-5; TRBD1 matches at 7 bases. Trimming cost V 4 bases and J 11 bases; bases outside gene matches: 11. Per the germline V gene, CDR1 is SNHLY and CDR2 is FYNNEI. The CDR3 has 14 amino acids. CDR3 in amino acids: CASSGGTAVETQHF. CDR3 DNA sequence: TGTGCCAGCAGTGGGGGGACAGCGGTGGAGACCCAGCATTTT.

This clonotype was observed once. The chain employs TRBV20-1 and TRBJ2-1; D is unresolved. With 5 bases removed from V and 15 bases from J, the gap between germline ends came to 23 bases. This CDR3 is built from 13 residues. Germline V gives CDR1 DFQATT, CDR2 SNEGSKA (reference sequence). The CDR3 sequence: CSARLITYNARFF. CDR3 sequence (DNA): TGCAGTGCTCGGCTTATCACCTACAATGCGCGGTTCTTC.